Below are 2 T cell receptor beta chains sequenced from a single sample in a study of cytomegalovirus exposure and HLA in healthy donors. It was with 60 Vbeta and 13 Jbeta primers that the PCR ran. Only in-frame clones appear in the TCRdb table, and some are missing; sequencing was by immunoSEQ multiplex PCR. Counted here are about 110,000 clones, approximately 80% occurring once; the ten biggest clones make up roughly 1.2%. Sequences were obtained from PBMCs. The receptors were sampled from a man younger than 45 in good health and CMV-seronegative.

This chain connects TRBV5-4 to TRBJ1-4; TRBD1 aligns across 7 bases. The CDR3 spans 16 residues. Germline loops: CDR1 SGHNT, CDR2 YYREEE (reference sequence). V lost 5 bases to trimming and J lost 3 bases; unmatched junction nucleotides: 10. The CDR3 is CASRSGGAGSNEKLFF. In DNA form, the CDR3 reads TGTGCCAGCAGGTCAGGGGGTGCGGGGTCTAATGAAAAACTGTTTTTT.

CDR3 loop: CASSPNPSNEQFF. The CDR3 nucleotides are TGTGCCAGCAGCCCGAATCCTAGTAACGAGCAGTTCTTC. The rearrangement joins TRBV5-4 to TRBJ2-1; no clear D. The CDR3 is made up of 13 amino acids. Germline CDR1 is SGHNT and CDR2 is YYREEE (reference sequence). Trimming cost V 4 bases and J 10 bases, with 15 bases left between them.